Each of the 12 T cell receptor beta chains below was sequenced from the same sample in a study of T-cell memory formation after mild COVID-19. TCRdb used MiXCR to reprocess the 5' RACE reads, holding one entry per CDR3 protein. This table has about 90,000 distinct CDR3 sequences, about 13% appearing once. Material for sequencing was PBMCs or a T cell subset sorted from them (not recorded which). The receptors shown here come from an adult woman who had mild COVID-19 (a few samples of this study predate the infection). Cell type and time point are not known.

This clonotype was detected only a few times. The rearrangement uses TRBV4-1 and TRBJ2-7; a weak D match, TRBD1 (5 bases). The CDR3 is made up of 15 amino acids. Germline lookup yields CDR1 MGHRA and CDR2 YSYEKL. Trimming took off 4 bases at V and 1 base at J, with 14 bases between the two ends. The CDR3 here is CASSLQSGQSYEQYF. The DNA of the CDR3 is TGCGCCAGCAGCCTCCAATCAGGACAATCCTACGAGCAGTACTTC.

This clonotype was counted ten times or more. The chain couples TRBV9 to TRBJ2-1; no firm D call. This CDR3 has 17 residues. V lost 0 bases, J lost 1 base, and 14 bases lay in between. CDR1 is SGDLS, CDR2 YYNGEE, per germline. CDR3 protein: CASSVESSTRSYNEQFF. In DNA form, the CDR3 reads TGTGCCAGCAGCGTAGAGTCCTCGACCCGGTCCTACAATGAGCAGTTCTTC.

This CDR3 reads CASSLPAGDSYEQYF. For the CDR3, the DNA is TGTGCCAGCAGTTTACCAGCGGGGGACTCTTACGAGCAGTACTTC. The genes are TRBV12-3 or TRBV12-4 and TRBJ2-7; TRBD2 matches at 8 bases. V lost 2 bases and J lost 4; bases outside the gene matches: 7. The CDR3 totals 15 residues.

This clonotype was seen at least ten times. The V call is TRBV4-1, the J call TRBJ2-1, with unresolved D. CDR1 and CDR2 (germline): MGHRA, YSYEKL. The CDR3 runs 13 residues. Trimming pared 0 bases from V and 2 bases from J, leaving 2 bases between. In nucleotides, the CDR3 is TGCGCCAGCAGCCAAGATACCTACAATGAGCAGTTCTTC. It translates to CASSQDTYNEQFF.

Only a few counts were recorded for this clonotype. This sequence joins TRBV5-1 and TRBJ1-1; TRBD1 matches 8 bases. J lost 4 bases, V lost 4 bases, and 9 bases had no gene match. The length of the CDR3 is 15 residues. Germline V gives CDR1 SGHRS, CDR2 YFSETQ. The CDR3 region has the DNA TGCGCCAGCAGCCCCGGACAGGGAGGGCCCACTGAAGCTTTCTTT. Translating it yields CASSPGQGGPTEAFF.

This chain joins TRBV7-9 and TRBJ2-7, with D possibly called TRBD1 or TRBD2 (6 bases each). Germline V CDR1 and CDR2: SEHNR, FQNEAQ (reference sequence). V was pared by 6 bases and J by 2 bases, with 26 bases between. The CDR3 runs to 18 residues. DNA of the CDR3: TGTGCCAGCAGACTCGAAGATAGCACGGGGGCTAAACCCTACGAGCAGTACTTC. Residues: CASRLEDSTGAKPYEQYF.

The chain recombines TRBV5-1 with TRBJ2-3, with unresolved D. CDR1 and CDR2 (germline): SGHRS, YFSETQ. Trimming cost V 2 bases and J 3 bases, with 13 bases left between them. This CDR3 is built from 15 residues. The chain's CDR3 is CASSFLTPRTDTQYF. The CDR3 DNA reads TGCGCCAGCAGCTTCCTAACCCCTCGGACAGATACGCAGTATTTT.

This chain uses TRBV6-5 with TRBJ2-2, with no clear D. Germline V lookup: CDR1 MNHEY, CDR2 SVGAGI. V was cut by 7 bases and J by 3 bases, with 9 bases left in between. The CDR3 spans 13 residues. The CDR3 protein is CASTDAYTGELFF. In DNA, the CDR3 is TGTGCCAGCACCGACGCCTACACCGGGGAGCTGTTTTTT.

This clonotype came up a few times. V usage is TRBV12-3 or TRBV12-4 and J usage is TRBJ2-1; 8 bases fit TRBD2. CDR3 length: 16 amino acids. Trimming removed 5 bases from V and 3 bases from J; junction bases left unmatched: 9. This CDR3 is CASSLTSAKSYNEQFF. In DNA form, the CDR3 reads TGTGCCAGCAGTCTGACTAGCGCGAAAAGCTACAATGAGCAGTTCTTC.

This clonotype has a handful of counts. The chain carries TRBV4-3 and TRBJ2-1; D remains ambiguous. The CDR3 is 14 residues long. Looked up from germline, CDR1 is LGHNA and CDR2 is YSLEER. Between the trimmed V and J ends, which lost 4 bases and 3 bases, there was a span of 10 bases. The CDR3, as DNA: TGCGCCAGCAGCCGACCGGACCGCTACAATGAGCAGTTCTTC. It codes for CASSRPDRYNEQFF.

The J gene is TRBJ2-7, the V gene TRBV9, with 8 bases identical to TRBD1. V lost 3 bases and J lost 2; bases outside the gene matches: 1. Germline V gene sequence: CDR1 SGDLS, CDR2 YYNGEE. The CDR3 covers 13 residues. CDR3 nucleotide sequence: TGTGCCAGCAGCGGGACAGGGCCCTACGAGCAGTACTTC. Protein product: CASSGTGPYEQYF.

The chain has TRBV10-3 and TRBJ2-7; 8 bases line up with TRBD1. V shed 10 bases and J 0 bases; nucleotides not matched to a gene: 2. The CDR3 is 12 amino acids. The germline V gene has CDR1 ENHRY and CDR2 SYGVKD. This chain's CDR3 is CASGQGSYEQYF. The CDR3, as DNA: TGTGCCAGCGGACAGGGCTCCTACGAGCAGTACTTC.